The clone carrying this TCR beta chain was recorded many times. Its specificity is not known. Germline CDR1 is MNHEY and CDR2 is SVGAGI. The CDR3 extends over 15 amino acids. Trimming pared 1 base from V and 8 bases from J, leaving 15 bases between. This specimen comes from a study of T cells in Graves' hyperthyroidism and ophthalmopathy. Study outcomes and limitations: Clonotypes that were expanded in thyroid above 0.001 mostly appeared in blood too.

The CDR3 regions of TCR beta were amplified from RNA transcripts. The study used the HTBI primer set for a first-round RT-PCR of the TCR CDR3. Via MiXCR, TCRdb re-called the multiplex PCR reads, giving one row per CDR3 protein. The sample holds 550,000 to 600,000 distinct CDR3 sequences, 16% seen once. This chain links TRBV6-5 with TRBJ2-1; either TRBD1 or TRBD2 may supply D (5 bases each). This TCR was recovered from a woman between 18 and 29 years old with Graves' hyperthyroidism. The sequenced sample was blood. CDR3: CASSYFGRESDEQFF. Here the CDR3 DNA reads TGTGCCAGCAGTTACTTTGGCAGGGAGAGCGATGAGCAGTTCTTC.